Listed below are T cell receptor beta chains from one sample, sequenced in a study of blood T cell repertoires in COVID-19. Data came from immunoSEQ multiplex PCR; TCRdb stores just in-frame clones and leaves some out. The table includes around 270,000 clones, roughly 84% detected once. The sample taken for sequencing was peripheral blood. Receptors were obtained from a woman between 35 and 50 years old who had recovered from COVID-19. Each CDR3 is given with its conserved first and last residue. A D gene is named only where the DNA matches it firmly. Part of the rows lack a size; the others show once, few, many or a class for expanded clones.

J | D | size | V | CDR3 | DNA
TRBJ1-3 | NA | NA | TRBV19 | CASSTGVSGNTIYF | TGTGCCAGTAGTACAGGCGTCTCTGGAAACACCATATATTTT
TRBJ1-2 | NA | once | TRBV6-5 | CASSYSIASPYRYTF | TGTGCCAGCAGTTACTCTATAGCCTCTCCTTATCGCTACACCTTC
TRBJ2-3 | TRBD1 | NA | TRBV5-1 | CASSRSGQGTDTQYF | TGCGCCAGCAGCCGTTCTGGACAGGGTACAGATACGCAGTATTTT
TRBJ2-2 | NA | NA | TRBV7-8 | CASSLDRERTGELFF | TGTGCCAGCAGCTTAGACAGGGAGAGGACCGGGGAGCTGTTTTTT
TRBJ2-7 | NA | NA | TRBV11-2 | CASSLDLDNEQYF | TGTGCCAGCAGCTTAGATCTAGATAACGAGCAGTACTTC
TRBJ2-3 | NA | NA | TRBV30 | CAWSVRGGTDTQYF | TGTGCCTGGAGTGTAAGGGGTGGCACAGATACGCAGTATTTT
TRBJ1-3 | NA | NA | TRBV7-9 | CASSLTARARNTIYF | TGTGCCAGCAGCTTAACCGCCAGGGCCCGAAACACCATATATTTT
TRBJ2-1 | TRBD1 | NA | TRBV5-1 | CASSLQGDVNEQFF | TGCGCCAGCAGCTTGCAGGGGGACGTCAATGAGCAGTTCTTC
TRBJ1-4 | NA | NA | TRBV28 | CASSFTGSDGEKLFF | TGTGCCAGCAGTTTCACAGGGAGTGACGGTGAAAAACTGTTTTTT
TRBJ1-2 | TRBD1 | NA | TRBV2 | CASSEARTGRGYTF | TGTGCCAGCAGTGAAGCTAGGACAGGGCGCGGCTACACCTTC
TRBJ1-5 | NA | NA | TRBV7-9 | CASSLDVQGSNQPQHF | TGTGCCAGCAGCTTAGATGTGCAGGGTAGCAATCAGCCCCAGCATTTT
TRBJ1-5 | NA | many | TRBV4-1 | CASSQDPPEANQPQHF | TGCGCCAGCAGCCAAGATCCGCCAGAGGCTAATCAGCCCCAGCATTTT
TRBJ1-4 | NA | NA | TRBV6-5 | CASRLGGENEKLFF | TGTGCCAGCAGACTAGGGGGGGAGAATGAAAAACTGTTTTTT
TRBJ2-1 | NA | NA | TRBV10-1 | CARRGAAYNEQFF | TGCGCCAGACGGGGGGCCGCATACAATGAGCAGTTCTTC
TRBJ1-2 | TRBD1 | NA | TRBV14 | CASSPSGTGADGYTF | TGTGCCAGCAGCCCCTCGGGGACAGGGGCGGATGGCTACACCTTC
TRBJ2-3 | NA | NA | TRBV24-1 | CATMGQGGHTDTQYF | TGTGCCACCATGGGGCAGGGCGGTCACACAGATACGCAGTATTTT
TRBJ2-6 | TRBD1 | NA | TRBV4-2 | CASSQGDRGSTGANVLTF | TGTGCCAGCAGCCAAGGGGACAGGGGTAGCACTGGGGCCAACGTCCTGACTTTC
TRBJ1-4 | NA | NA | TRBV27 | CASSPRGGRVEKLFF | TGTGCCAGCAGTCCTCGAGGAGGCCGGGTTGAAAAACTGTTTTTT
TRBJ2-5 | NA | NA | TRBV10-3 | CAISGTDTILRQETQYF | TGTGCCATCAGTGGGACAGATACCATCCTTCGTCAAGAGACCCAGTACTTC
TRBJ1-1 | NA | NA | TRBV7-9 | CASSALAGDTEAFF | TGTGCCAGCAGCGCCTTGGCGGGTGACACTGAAGCTTTCTTT
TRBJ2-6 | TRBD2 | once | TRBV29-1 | CSVEERTSGSSGANVLTF | TGCAGCGTTGAAGAGAGGACTAGCGGGAGCTCTGGGGCCAACGTCCTGACTTTC
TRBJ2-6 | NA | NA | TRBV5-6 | CASSLLGTSGANVLTF | TGTGCCAGCAGCTTGCTGGGGACTTCTGGGGCCAACGTCCTGACTTTC
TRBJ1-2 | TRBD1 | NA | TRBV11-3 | CASSTGEGGYGYTF | TGTGCCAGCAGTACAGGGGAAGGAGGCTATGGCTACACCTTC
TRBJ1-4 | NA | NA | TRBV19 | CASEADGSTNEKLFF | TGTGCCAGCGAGGCAGATGGGAGTACTAATGAAAAACTGTTTTTT
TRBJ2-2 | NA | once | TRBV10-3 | CAISDGSGELFF | TGTGCCATCAGTGACGGTTCCGGGGAGCTGTTTTTT
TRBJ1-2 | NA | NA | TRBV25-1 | CASSEYFPGNYGYTF | TGTGCCAGCAGTGAATATTTTCCAGGGAACTATGGCTACACCTTC
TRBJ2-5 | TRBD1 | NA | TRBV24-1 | CATSDDREDQETQYF | TGTGCCACCAGTGACGACAGGGAAGACCAAGAGACCCAGTACTTC
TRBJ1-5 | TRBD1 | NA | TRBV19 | CASSGARDRGLIGNQPQHF | TGTGCCAGTAGCGGCGCCCGGGACAGGGGGCTGATTGGCAATCAGCCCCAGCATTTT
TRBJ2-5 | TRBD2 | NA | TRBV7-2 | CASNPSRGAGDETQYF | TGTGCCAGCAACCCGTCGCGGGGGGCTGGGGATGAGACCCAGTACTTC
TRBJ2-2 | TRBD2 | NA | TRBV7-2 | CASSAAGVDTGELFF | TGTGCCAGCAGCGCGGCGGGGGTAGACACCGGGGAGCTGTTTTTT
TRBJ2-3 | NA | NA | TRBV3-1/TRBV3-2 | CASSGRGGQYF | TGTGCCAGCAGCGGTCGAGGGGGGCAGTATTTT
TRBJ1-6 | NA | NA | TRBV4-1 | CASSQEGSGFNSPLHF | TGCGCCAGCAGCCAAGAAGGGTCAGGGTTTAATTCACCCCTCCACTTT
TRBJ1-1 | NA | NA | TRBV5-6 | CASSRQDSEAFF | TGTGCCAGCAGCCGGCAGGACAGTGAAGCTTTCTTT
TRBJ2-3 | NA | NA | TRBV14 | CASSQPLGASDTQYF | TGTGCCAGCAGCCAGCCTTTGGGGGCCTCAGATACGCAGTATTTT
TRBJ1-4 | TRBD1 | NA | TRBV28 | CASRGQRNEKLFF | TGTGCCAGCCGGGGACAGAGAAATGAAAAACTGTTTTTT
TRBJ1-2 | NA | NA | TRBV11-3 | CASSLATEGYTF | TGTGCCAGCAGCCTCGCGACTGAGGGCTACACCTTC
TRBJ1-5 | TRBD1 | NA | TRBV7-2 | CASSLGGQGGRQPQHF | TGTGCCAGCAGCTTAGGGGGACAGGGGGGGCGTCAGCCCCAGCATTTT
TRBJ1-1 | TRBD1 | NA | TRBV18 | CASSPRDRGTEAFF | TGTGCCAGCTCACCTCGGGACAGGGGCACTGAAGCTTTCTTT
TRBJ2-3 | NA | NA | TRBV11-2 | CASSPVPTDTQYF | TGTGCCAGCAGCCCGGTTCCCACAGATACGCAGTATTTT
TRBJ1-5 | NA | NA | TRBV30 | CAWSGSSFNQPQHF | TGTGCCTGGAGTGGTTCTAGTTTCAATCAGCCCCAGCATTTT
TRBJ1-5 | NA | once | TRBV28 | CASNPNWGSNQPQHF | TGTGCCAGCAACCCGAATTGGGGCAGCAATCAGCCCCAGCATTTT
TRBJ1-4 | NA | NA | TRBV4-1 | CASSQLYQRSTNEKLFF | TGCGCCAGCAGCCAGCTTTACCAGAGGTCAACTAATGAAAAACTGTTTTTT
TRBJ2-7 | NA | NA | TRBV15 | CATSRDRAGRNEQYF | TGTGCCACCAGCAGAGATCGGGCAGGGAGGAACGAGCAGTACTTC
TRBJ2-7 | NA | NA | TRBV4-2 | CASSQDRGLHEQYF | TGTGCCAGCAGCCAAGATAGGGGACTCCACGAGCAGTACTTC
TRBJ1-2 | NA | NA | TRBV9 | CASKSSRALDYGYTF | TGTGCCAGCAAAAGCAGCAGGGCTCTAGACTATGGCTACACCTTC
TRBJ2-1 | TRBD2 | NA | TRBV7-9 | CASSFGGTSGSYNEQFF | TGTGCCAGCAGCTTTGGGGGGACTAGCGGTTCCTACAATGAGCAGTTCTTC
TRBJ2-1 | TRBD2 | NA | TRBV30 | CAWRGTSLYNEQFF | TGTGCCTGGAGAGGGACTAGCCTGTACAATGAGCAGTTCTTC